This T cell receptor beta chain was sequenced for a study of shared clonotypes between healthy human individuals. General observations from the study: Among donors, clonotype sharing was expected to be affected by sequencing depth.

A remark on this clone: Its antigen remains unidentified.

Some clones are missing from TCRdb's copy, which holds only in-frame ones; the method was immunoSEQ multiplex PCR. The sample lists hundreds of thousands of clones; around 72% were seen once. The length of the CDR3 is 15 residues. V was cut by 2 bases and J by 6 bases, with 13 bases left in between. Germline V gene lookup returns CDR1 MNHNY and CDR2 SVGAGI (reference sequence). The clonotype was recovered from a woman in her twenties or thirties in good health. Sequenced sample: memory CD4+ T cells sorted from blood. Subset indicated: CD45RA-negative fraction. V gene TRBV6-6 combines with J gene TRBJ2-2; no firm D call. The CDR3: CASSYGSIGAGELFF. CDR3 nucleotides: TGTGCCAGCAGTTACGGTTCTATTGGGGCCGGGGAGCTGTTTTTT.